This T cell receptor beta chain was documented in a study of cytomegalovirus exposure and HLA in healthy donors. Germline CDR1 reads SGHTA; CDR2 reads FQGNSA. The CDR3 has 13 residues. V shed 1 base, J shed 8 bases, and the junction held 2 bases outside the gene matches. Profiled with immunoSEQ multiplex PCR; TCRdb holds only in-frame clones, not every one. The table includes roughly 270,000 clones, around 89% detected once. What was sequenced was PBMCs. The V gene is TRBV7-2, the J gene TRBJ1-2; TRBD1 matches 9 bases. This TCR came from a woman aged 18-29 years in good health and CMV-seronegative. The CDR3 DNA follows: TGTGCCAGCAGCTTAGTGACAGGGGGAGGCTACACCTTC. Residues: CASSLVTGGGYTF.